Below, 29 T cell receptor beta chains from the same sample are listed, as sequenced in a study of blood T cells in healthy people across ages. Alongside a J-beta primer mix, a sample-barcoded 5' primer served in a second PCR lasting roughly 7 to 11 cycles. One entry per CDR3 protein, called by TCRdb with MiXCR from the 5' RACE reads. The table has 600,000 to 900,000 distinct CDR3 sequences, about a quarter seen once. Another study also made use of these data, one on T cells of mothers and their children.

Sequencing input: blood. These receptors were taken from a boy between 10 and 17 years old in good health.

The rearrangement uses TRBV12-3 or TRBV12-4 and TRBJ1-5; no clear D. Trimming took off 6 bases at V and 5 bases at J, with 14 bases between the two ends. This CDR3 spans 14 amino acids. Written as DNA, the CDR3 is TGTGCCAGCAGCCTATGGACCGGTTATCAGCCCCAGCATTTT. Protein: CASSLWTGYQPQHF.

The chain carries TRBV7-9 and TRBJ1-5; 7 bases fit TRBD1. The J segment lost 4 bases and the V segment lost 4 bases, leaving 10 bases of the junction unmatched. CDR3 length: 16 residues. The germline CDR1 and CDR2 sequences are SEHNR and FQNEAQ (reference sequence). The DNA of the CDR3 is TGTGCCAGCAGCTCCTCGACAGGGCACCGGAATCAGCCCCAGCATTTT. Translation gives CASSSSTGHRNQPQHF.

This clonotype appeared many times. This chain links TRBV29-1 with TRBJ2-5, with 9 bases identical to TRBD1. The CDR3 consists of 14 residues. The V segment lost 4 bases and the J segment 4 bases; nucleotides outside the gene matches: 7. Germline CDR1 is SQVTM and CDR2 is ANQGSEA. CDR3 residues: CSVGRGQGSETQYF. DNA of the CDR3: TGCAGCGTTGGCCGGGGACAGGGCTCAGAGACCCAGTACTTC.

The V and J genes are TRBV4-2 and TRBJ1-1, with D unclear. The V end was cut by 0 bases, the J end by 6 bases, with 5 bases between. Germline loops: CDR1 LGHNA, CDR2 YNFKEQ. This CDR3 is 12 amino acids long. The CDR3 is CASSQDSAEAFF. The CDR3 region has the DNA TGTGCCAGCAGCCAAGATTCCGCTGAAGCTTTCTTT.

This clonotype was picked up many times. The chain links TRBV5-1 to TRBJ2-5; 14 bases match TRBD2. Germline CDR1 is SGHRS and CDR2 is YFSETQ. V dropped 4 bases and J dropped 3; count of bases not matched to a gene: 2. CDR3 length: 15 amino acids. The CDR3 loop is CASSRLAGGEETQYF. The CDR3, as DNA: TGCGCCAGCAGCCGACTAGCGGGGGGGGAAGAGACCCAGTACTTC.

This clonotype appeared a few times. V usage is TRBV6-5 and J usage is TRBJ1-1, with D uncertain. Trimming took 7 bases from V and 11 from J, leaving 20 bases between them. Germline V gene lookup returns CDR1 MNHEY and CDR2 SVGAGI. The CDR3 loop spans 13 amino acids. CDR3 sequence (DNA): TGTGCCAGCAAGGCCACCGGGTCCTTCCAGGCTTTCTTT. Protein product: CASKATGSFQAFF.

This CDR3 is CAWSVGGNTIYF. The CDR3 DNA sequence: TGTGCCTGGAGTGTAGGGGGAAACACCATATATTTT. The V gene is TRBV30, the J gene TRBJ1-3, with unresolved D. CDR3 length: 12 amino acids. V lost 0 bases and J 4 bases, leaving 4 bases between the germline ends. Germline V gives CDR1 GTSNPN, CDR2 SVGIG (reference sequence).

The chain employs TRBV5-1 and TRBJ2-2; a possible D gene is TRBD2 (5 bases). The CDR3 totals 14 residues. V lost 2 bases and J 4 bases, leaving 9 bases between the germline ends. Germline-derived CDR1 and CDR2 are SGHRS and YFSETQ. In DNA form, the CDR3 reads TGCGCCAGCAGCTTATCTGGAGGCACCGGGGAGCTGTTTTTT. Translating it yields CASSLSGGTGELFF.

V is TRBV5-1 and J is TRBJ2-1; the match to TRBD1 covers 8 bases. CDR3 length: 16 amino acids. J lost 1 base, V lost 4 bases, and 7 bases had no gene match. Looked up from germline, CDR1 is SGHRS and CDR2 is YFSETQ. The CDR3 sequence is CASSLTGASSYNEQFF. The CDR3 DNA reads TGCGCCAGCAGCCTGACAGGGGCCAGTTCCTACAATGAGCAGTTCTTC.

As regards this clonotype: One end of the junction does not line up with germline, which may come from a read error. The V and J genes are TRBV6-1 and TRBJ2-3, with 7 bases matching TRBD2. The length of the CDR3 is 16 residues. Germline assignment: CDR1 MNHNS and CDR2 SASEGT. The CDR3 sequence is CASSEGAGEGTDTQYF. As DNA, the CDR3 is TGTGCCAGCAGCGAAGGGGCGGGGGAGGGCACAGATACGCAGTATTTT.

The J gene is TRBJ2-5, the V gene TRBV6-5; D remains ambiguous. Germline loops: CDR1 MNHEY, CDR2 SVGAGI. The germline V and J ends were trimmed by 1 base and 5 bases, with 8 bases remaining between them. The CDR3 consists of 13 residues. CDR3 protein: CASSYLVGETQYF. Written as DNA, the CDR3 is TGTGCCAGCAGTTACTTAGTTGGGGAGACCCAGTACTTC.

The J gene is TRBJ1-3, the V gene TRBV5-1; the match to TRBD1 covers 7 bases. The length of the CDR3 is 18 residues. Germline assignment: CDR1 SGHRS and CDR2 YFSETQ. J was trimmed by 0 bases and V by 4 bases; bases with no gene match: 13. The CDR3 loop reads CASSRQLTTGASGNTIYF. CDR3 DNA sequence: TGCGCCAGCAGCCGACAACTTACCACAGGGGCCTCTGGAAACACCATATATTTT. Together with reference TRBV5-1 and TRBJ1-3, the CDR3 gives the full variable domain: KAGVTQTPRYLIKTRGQQVTLSCSPISGHRSVSWYQQTPGQGLQFLFEYFSETQRNKGNFPGRFSGRQFSNSRSEMNVSTLELGDSALYLCASSRQLTTGASGNTIYFGEGSWLTVV.

This chain connects TRBV5-6 to TRBJ2-5, with 11 bases identical to TRBD1. The CDR3 loop spans 17 amino acids. V trimming: 3 bases; J trimming: 4 bases; junction bases outside the gene matches: 11. Germline V lookup: CDR1 SGHDT, CDR2 YYEEEE. CDR3 DNA sequence: TGTGCCAGCAGCTCGACGCGGACAGGGGGCCGGGGAGAGACCCAGTACTTC. Amino acid sequence: CASSSTRTGGRGETQYF.

This clonotype occurred many times. The chain combines TRBV12-3 or TRBV12-4 with TRBJ2-7; D is unclear. V was shortened by 5 bases and J by 4 bases, with 9 bases between the two germline ends. This CDR3 is 12 amino acids long. DNA of the CDR3: TGTGCCAGCAGTCCCGACCGATACGAGCAGTACTTC. It encodes CASSPDRYEQYF.

This chain links TRBV6-5 with TRBJ1-2, with 7 bases that match TRBD1. J lost 8 bases, V lost 6 bases, and 6 bases had no gene match. This CDR3 region has 12 residues. From germline, CDR1 is MNHEY and CDR2 SVGAGI. CDR3 sequence (DNA): TGTGCCAGCAGCGAATACAGGGGAGGCTACACCTTC. This translates into CASSEYRGGYTF.

V and J are TRBV7-2 and TRBJ1-2; no clear D. Germline loops: CDR1 SGHTA, CDR2 FQGNSA. CDR3 length equals 15 residues. Trimming left V 6 bases short and J 8 bases short, with 22 bases between. CDR3 sequence reads: CASSFLGSPPKGYTF. The CDR3 bases are TGTGCCAGCAGTTTCCTAGGGAGCCCACCTAAAGGCTACACCTTC.

This clonotype was counted between two and nine times. The V gene is TRBV10-3, the J gene TRBJ2-7, with a weak D call TRBD2 (7 bases). Matching the DNA end better, TRBJ2-1 makes the J call doubtful. Germline assignment: CDR1 ENHRY and CDR2 SYGVKD. CDR3 length: 16 amino acids. The CDR3 protein is CAINEGGGGPYNEQFF. The CDR3 DNA reads TGTGCCATCAATGAAGGAGGGGGGGGACCGTACAATGAGCAGTTCTTC.

To note about this clonotype: This CDR3 fails to terminate in the conserved phenylalanine or tryptophan, so it likely reflects a read error. The genes are TRBV18 and TRBJ1-6; TRBD1 is a possible D gene (5 bases). Germline loops: CDR1 KGHSH, CDR2 LQKENI. The length of the CDR3 is 15 residues. V gave up 5 bases and J gave up 5 bases, with 13 bases separating them. CDR3 coding DNA: TGTGCCAGCTCAACGACAGAGTCTAATAATTCACCCCTCCACCTT. Amino acid sequence: CASSTTESNNSPLHL.

V gene TRBV11-2 combines with J gene TRBJ2-4; maybe TRBD2 (5 bases). The CDR3 contains 17 residues. V was clipped by 5 bases and J by 2 bases, with 19 bases between them. Germline values: CDR1 SGHAT, CDR2 FQNNGV. The CDR3, as DNA: TGTGCCAGCAGCCCCGATTACGGGGTAGGTTCCAAAAACATTCAGTACTTC. Its protein product is CASSPDYGVGSKNIQYF.

V and J are TRBV20-1 and TRBJ2-7; 8 nucleotides line up with TRBD2. The CDR3 is 13 amino acids. Germline CDR1 is DFQATT and CDR2 is SNEGSKA (reference sequence). The V and J ends lost 2 bases and 4 bases, in that order; junction bases with no gene match: 4. Written as DNA, the CDR3 is TGCAGTGCTAGATCCGGGGGGGCTTACGAGCAGTACTTC. This translates into CSARSGGAYEQYF.

The CDR3 loop is CASSQAGTGNTIYF. The CDR3 region has the DNA TGCGCCAGCAGCCAAGCAGGGACTGGAAACACCATATATTTT. The V and J genes are TRBV4-1 and TRBJ1-3, with D perhaps matching TRBD1 (5 bases). V was clipped by 1 base and J by 2 bases, with 6 bases between them. CDR3 size: 14 residues. CDR1 is MGHRA and CDR2 is YSYEKL in the germline V gene.

The rearrangement uses TRBV5-1 and TRBJ2-4; D unclear. This CDR3 has 14 residues. CDR1 is SGHRS, CDR2 YFSETQ, per germline. The V and J ends lost 1 base and 6 bases respectively, with 11 bases between them. The DNA for the CDR3 is TGCGCCAGCAGCTTGTTCGGTTCACGAAACATTCAGTACTTC. This translates into CASSLFGSRNIQYF.

The chain employs TRBV29-1 and TRBJ2-3; 8 bases are a match to TRBD1. This CDR3 is built from 13 residues. V gave up 7 bases and J gave up 2 bases; unmatched junction bases: 5. Germline CDR1 reads SQVTM; CDR2 reads ANQGSEA. This CDR3 is CSARTGPTDTQYF. The CDR3 DNA sequence: TGCAGCGCTCGGACAGGGCCCACAGATACGCAGTATTTT.

This clonotype has just a few counts. The genes are TRBV3-1 and TRBJ2-1, with D possibly being TRBD1 or TRBD2 (6 bases each). Germline loops: CDR1 LGHDT, CDR2 YNNKEL (reference sequence). Trimming removed 4 bases from V and 3 bases from J, with 13 bases in between. This CDR3 spans 15 amino acids. The CDR3 spells CASSPRGGYYNEQFF. DNA of the CDR3: TGTGCCAGCAGCCCGCGAGGGGGGTACTACAATGAGCAGTTCTTC.

The rearrangement joins TRBV6-1 to TRBJ2-5; D may be TRBD2 (5 bases). The CDR3 runs 12 residues. Germline values: CDR1 MNHNS, CDR2 SASEGT. Trimming took off 3 bases at V and 4 bases at J, with 6 bases between the two ends. This chain's CDR3 is CASSDAGETQYF. The CDR3 DNA is TGTGCCAGCAGTGACGCGGGAGAGACCCAGTACTTC.

J is TRBJ1-1 and V is TRBV12-3 or TRBV12-4; D is possibly TRBD1 (5 bases). CDR3 length: 14 amino acids. The V gene lost 8 bases and the J gene lost 1 base, with 14 bases spanning the gap. CDR3 coding DNA: TGTGCCAGCCCTCTCCCCGGGGGGAACACTGAAGCTTTCTTT. Its protein is CASPLPGGNTEAFF.

The V call is TRBV10-3, the J call TRBJ2-1; 7 positions match TRBD1. CDR3 length equals 14 residues. The V and J ends lost 8 bases and 5 bases, in that order; junction bases with no gene match: 9. Germline CDR1 is ENHRY and CDR2 is SYGVKD. Written as DNA, the CDR3 is TGTGCCATCGGGGGAACAGGGGTCCACAATGAGCAGTTCTTC. Its translation is CAIGGTGVHNEQFF.

The chain couples TRBV13 to TRBJ2-7; 7 bases fit TRBD1. Unmatched junction bases numbered 8, after V lost 5 bases and J lost 4 bases. Germline V CDR1 and CDR2: PRHDT, FYEKMQ (reference sequence). The CDR3 contains 14 residues. The CDR3 DNA is TGTGCCAGCAGCGTACACAGGGGTGGGTACGAGCAGTACTTC. This codes for CASSVHRGGYEQYF. Supplemented by reference TRBV13 and TRBJ2-7, the full variable domain reads AAGVIQSPRHLIKEKRETATLKCYPIPRHDTVYWYQQGPGQDPQFLISFYEKMQSDKGSIPDRFSAQQFSDYHSELNMSSLELGDSALYFCASSVHRGGYEQYFGPGTRLTVT.

V and J are TRBV28 and TRBJ1-3; no definite D call. The CDR3 covers 16 residues. V gave up 6 bases and J gave up 2 bases, with 17 bases separating them. Germline CDR1 is MDHEN and CDR2 is SYDVKM. This CDR3 is CASSLPQGSAGNTIYF. The DNA of the CDR3 is TGTGCCAGCAGCCTGCCCCAAGGGTCGGCTGGAAACACCATATATTTT.